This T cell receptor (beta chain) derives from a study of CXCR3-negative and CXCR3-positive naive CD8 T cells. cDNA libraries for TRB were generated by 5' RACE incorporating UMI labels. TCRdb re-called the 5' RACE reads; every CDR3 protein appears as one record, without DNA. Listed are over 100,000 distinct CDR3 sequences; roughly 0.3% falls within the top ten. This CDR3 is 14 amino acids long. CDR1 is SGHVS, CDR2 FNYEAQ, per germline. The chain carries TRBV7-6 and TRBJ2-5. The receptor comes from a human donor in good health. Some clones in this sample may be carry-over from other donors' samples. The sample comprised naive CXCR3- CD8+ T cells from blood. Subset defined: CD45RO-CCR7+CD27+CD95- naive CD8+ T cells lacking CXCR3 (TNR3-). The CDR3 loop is CASSLRWGEETQYF. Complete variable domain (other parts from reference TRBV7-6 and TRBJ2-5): GAGVSQSPRYKVTKRGQDVALRCDPISGHVSLYWYRQALGQGPEFLTYFNYEAQQDKSGLPNDRFSAERPEGSISTLTIQRTEQRDSAMYRCASSLRWGEETQYFGPGTRLLVL.